This T cell receptor (beta chain) emerged from a study of T-cell reconstitution after alpha-beta-depleted transplantation in children. The library targeted TCRbeta and was prepared with unique molecular identifiers. One entry per CDR3 protein results from TCRdb running MiXCR on the PCR reads. Seen here are 190,000 or so distinct CDR3 sequences, about 6.4% observed once, and the top ten hold 3% to 3.5%. This clonotype was recorded at least ten times. Germline V gene data show CDR1 as DFQATT and CDR2 as SNEGSKA (reference sequence). V trimming: 1 base; J trimming: 1 base; junction bases outside the gene matches: 6. The CDR3 is 15 amino acids.

The specimen comprised PBMCs from the stem cell graft donor, sampled from the stem cell graft. The chain employs TRBV20-1 and TRBJ2-5, with TRBD2 matching 7 bases. The TCR comes from a human donor who donated a stem cell graft to a child with Wiskott-Aldrich syndrome. The CDR3 here is CSARGLAEPQETQYF. The CDR3 region has the DNA TGCAGTGCTAGAGGGCTAGCGGAGCCCCAAGAGACCCAGTACTTC.